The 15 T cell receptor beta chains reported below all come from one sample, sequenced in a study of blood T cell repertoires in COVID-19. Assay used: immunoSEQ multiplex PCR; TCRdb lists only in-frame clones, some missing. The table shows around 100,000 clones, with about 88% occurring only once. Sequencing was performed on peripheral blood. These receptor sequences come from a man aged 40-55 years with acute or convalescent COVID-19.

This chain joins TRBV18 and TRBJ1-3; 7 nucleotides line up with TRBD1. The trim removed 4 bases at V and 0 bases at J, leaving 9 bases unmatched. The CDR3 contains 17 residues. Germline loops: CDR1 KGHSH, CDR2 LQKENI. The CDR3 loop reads CASSLDRFTRSGNTIYF. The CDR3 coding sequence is TGTGCCAGCTCACTGGACAGGTTTACCCGCTCTGGAAACACCATATATTTT.

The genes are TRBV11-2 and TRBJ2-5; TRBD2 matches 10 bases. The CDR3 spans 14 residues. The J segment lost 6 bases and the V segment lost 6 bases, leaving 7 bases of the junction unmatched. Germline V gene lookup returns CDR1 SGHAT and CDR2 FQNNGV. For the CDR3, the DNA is TGTGCCAGCAGGGGAGCGGGGGGGCAAAAGACCCAGTACTTC. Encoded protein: CASRGAGGQKTQYF.

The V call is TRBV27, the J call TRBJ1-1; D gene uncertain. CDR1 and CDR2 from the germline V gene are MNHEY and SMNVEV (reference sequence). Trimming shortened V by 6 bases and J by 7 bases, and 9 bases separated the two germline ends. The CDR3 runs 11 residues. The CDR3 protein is CASRLGLEAFF. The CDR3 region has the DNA TGTGCCAGCAGATTAGGCCTTGAAGCTTTCTTT.

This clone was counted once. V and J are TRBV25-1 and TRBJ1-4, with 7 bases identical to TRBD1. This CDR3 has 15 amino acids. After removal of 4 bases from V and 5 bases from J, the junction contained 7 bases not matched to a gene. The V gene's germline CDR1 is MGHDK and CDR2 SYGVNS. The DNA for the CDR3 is TGTGCCAGCAGTGGGTTCTTGGGACAGAATGAAAAACTGTTTTTT. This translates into CASSGFLGQNEKLFF.

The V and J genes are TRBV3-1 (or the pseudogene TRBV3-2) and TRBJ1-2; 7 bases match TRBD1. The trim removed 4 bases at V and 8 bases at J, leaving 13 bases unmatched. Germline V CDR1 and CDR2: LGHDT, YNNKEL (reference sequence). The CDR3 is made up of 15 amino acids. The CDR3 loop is CASSLLRDSLGGYTF. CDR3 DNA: TGTGCCAGCAGCCTCCTCCGGGACAGCCTTGGGGGCTACACCTTC.

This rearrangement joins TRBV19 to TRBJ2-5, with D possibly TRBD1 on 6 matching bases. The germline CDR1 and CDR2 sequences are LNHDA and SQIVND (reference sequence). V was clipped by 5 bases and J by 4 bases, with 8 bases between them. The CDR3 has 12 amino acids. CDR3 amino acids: CASSGRGETQYF. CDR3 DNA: TGTGCCAGTAGTGGCAGGGGAGAGACCCAGTACTTC.

CDR3 region: CASSSPSGGAPYEQYF. CDR3 sequence (DNA): TGCGCCAGCAGCTCACCTAGCGGGGGGGCGCCTTACGAGCAGTACTTC. The V call is TRBV5-1, the J call TRBJ2-7, with 12 bases fitting TRBD2. Germline values: CDR1 SGHRS, CDR2 YFSETQ. With 3 bases clipped from V and 4 bases from J, the junction kept 8 bases outside the gene matches. The CDR3 extends over 16 amino acids.

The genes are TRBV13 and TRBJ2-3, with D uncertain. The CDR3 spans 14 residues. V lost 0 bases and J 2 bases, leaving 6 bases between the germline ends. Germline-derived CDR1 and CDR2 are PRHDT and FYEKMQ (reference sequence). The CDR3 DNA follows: TGTGCCAGCAGCTTAGGCCCTAACACAGATACGCAGTATTTT. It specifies CASSLGPNTDTQYF.

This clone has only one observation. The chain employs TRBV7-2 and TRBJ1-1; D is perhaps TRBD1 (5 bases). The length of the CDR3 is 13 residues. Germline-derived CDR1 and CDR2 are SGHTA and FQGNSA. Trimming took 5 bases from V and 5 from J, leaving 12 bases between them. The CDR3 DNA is TGTGCCAGCAGCCCGGGGGGTGGGACTGAAGCTTTCTTT. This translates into CASSPGGGTEAFF.

For the CDR3, the DNA is TGTGCCAGCAGCGTAGAGGGCGGGACTTTCCCCACAGATACGCAGTATTTT. It yields the protein CASSVEGGTFPTDTQYF. The chain employs TRBV9 and TRBJ2-3; possible D gene TRBD2, 6 bases. This CDR3 spans 17 amino acids. V was cut by 0 bases and J by 2 bases, with 16 bases left in between. The V gene's germline CDR1 is SGDLS and CDR2 YYNGEE.

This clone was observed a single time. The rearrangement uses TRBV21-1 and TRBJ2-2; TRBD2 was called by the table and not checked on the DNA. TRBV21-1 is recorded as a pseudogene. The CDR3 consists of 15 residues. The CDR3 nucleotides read TGTGCCAGCAGCACGCCCCGGGAGGGCACCGGGGAGCTGTTTTTT. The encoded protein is CASSTPREGTGELFF.

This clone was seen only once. The CDR3 region is CASSQDLAGGAGTEAFF. The CDR3 DNA reads as TGCGCCAGCAGCCAAGATTTAGCAGGGGGCGCCGGCACTGAAGCTTTCTTT. The V gene is TRBV4-1, the J gene TRBJ1-1; 8 nucleotides line up with TRBD1. Germline V gene lookup returns CDR1 MGHRA and CDR2 YSYEKL. The V gene end was trimmed by 0 bases and the J gene end by 4 bases; junction bases not matched to a gene: 10. The CDR3 has 17 residues.

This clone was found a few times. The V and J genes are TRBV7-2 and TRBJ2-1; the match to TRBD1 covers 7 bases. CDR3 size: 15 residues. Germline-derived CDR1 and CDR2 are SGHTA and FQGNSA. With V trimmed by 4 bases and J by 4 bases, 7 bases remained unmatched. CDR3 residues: CASSSRDRTYNEQFF. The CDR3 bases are TGTGCCAGCAGCTCAAGGGACAGAACATACAATGAGCAGTTCTTC.

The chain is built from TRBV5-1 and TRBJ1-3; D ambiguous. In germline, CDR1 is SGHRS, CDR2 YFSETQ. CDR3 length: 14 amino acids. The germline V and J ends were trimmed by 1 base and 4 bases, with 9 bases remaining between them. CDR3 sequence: CASSLSGDGNTIYF. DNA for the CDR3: TGCGCCAGCAGCTTGTCGGGAGACGGAAACACCATATATTTT.

DNA of the CDR3: TGTGCCAGCAGCCAAGGAGGTTTGACTGAAGCTTTCTTT. Translated, it gives CASSQGGLTEAFF. The chain uses TRBV3-1 (or the pseudogene TRBV3-2) and TRBJ1-1; D is undetermined. The germline CDR1 and CDR2 sequences are LGHDT and YNNKEL (reference sequence). CDR3 size: 13 residues. Trimming took off 1 base at V and 5 bases at J, with 8 bases between the two ends.